The clone carrying this TCR beta chain was counted only a few times. The antigen remains unidentified. Primers used in a second PCR of roughly 6 to 12 cycles were a sample-barcoded 5' primer and a J-beta primer mix. TCRdb processed the 5' RACE reads anew with MiXCR; each CDR3 protein has one entry. This table holds roughly 800,000 distinct CDR3 sequences, more than 20% found once. Russia was home to the donors, healthy Caucasian individuals aged roughly 6 to 90. CDR3 length equals 13 residues. This sample stems from a study of blood T cells in healthy people across ages. General observations from the study: Across the age range, TCR beta diversity per million T cells fell in a roughly linear way.

These records were also assigned to another study, of T cells of mothers and their children. This second study says: Sample barcodes and 2-4 random nucleotides came from the second PCR's M1S primer. At a sensitivity of around 100 clones per million clonotypes, no persistent microchimeric T cell clones appeared.

The source of this sequence is a boy aged 5-17 years in good health. The chain links TRBV21-1 to TRBJ1-4; the table's TRBD1 call for D was not verified on the DNA. TRBV21-1 is assigned pseudogene status. Sequencing was done on a sample of blood. Here the CDR3 DNA reads TGTGCCAGCAAGGGGGGGCGCGGTGAAAAACTGTTTTTT. Protein: CASKGGRGEKLFF.